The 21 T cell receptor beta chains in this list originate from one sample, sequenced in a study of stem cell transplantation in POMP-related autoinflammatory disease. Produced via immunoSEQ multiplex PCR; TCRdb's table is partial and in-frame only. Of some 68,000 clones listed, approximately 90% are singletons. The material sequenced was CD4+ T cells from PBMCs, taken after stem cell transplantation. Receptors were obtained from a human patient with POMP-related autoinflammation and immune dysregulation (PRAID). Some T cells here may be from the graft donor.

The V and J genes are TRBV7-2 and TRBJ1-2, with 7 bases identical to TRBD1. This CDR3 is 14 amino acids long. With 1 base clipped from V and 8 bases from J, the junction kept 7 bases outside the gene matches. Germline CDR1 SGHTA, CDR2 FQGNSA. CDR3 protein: CASSLVEGGFGYTF. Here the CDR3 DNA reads TGTGCCAGCAGCTTAGTAGAAGGGGGCTTCGGCTACACCTTC.

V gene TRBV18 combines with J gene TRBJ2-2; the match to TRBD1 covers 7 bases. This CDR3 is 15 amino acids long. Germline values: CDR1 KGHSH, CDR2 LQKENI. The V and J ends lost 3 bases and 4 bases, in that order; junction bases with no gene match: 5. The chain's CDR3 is CASSPRTGRTGELFF. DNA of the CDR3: TGTGCCAGCTCACCGCGGACAGGACGCACCGGGGAGCTGTTTTTT.

DNA of the CDR3: TGTGCCAGCAGCTTCTACAGGGCCGCCTACAATGAGCAGTTCTTC. It specifies CASSFYRAAYNEQFF. This sequence joins TRBV5-4 and TRBJ2-1, with D tentatively TRBD1 (6 bases). Germline assignment: CDR1 SGHNT and CDR2 YYREEE (reference sequence). This CDR3 is 15 amino acids long. V was cut by 2 bases and J by 2 bases, with 11 bases left in between.

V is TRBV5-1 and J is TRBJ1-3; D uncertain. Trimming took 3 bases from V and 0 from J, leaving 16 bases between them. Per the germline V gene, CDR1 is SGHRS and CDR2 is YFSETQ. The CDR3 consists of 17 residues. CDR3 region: CASSSLKSGSSGNTIYF. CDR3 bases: TGCGCCAGCAGCTCGCTAAAGTCTGGGAGCTCTGGAAACACCATATATTTT.

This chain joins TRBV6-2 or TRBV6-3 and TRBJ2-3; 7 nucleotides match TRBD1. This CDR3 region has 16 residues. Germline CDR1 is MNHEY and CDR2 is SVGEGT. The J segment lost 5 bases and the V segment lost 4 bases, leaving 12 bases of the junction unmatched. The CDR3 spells CASSFGTEVSRDTQYF. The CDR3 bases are TGTGCCAGCAGTTTTGGGACAGAAGTCTCCAGAGATACGCAGTATTTT.

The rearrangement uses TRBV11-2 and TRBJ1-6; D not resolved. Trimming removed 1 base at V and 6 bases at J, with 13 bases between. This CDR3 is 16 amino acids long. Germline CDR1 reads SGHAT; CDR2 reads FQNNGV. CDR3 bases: TGTGCCAGCAGCTTAGGAGAGGTATGGGGTAATTCACCCCTCCACTTT. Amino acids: CASSLGEVWGNSPLHF.

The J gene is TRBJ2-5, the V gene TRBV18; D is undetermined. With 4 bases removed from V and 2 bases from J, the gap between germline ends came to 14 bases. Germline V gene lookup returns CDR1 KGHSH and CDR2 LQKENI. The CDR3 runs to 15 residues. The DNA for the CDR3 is TGTGCCAGCTCACGGTCCAGGCTCGCTCAAGAGACCCAGTACTTC. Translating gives CASSRSRLAQETQYF. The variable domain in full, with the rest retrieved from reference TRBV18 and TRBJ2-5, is NAGVMQNPRHLVRRRGQEARLRCSPMKGHSHVYWYRQLPEEGLKFMVYLQKENIIDESGMPKERFSAEFPKEGPSILRIQQVVRGDSAAYFCASSRSRLAQETQYFGPGTRLLVL.

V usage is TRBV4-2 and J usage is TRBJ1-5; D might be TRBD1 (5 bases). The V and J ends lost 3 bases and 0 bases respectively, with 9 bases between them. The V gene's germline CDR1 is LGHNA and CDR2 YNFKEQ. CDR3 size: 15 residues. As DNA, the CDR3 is TGTGCCAGCAGCCAGGGGGAATATAGCAATCAGCCCCAGCATTTT. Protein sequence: CASSQGEYSNQPQHF.

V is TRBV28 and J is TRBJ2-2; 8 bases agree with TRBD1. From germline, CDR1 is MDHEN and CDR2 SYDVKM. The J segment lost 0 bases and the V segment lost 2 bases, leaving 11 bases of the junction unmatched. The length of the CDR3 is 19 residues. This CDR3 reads CASSLPTGDFTANTGELFF. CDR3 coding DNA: TGTGCCAGCAGTTTACCGACAGGGGACTTTACTGCGAACACCGGGGAGCTGTTTTTT.

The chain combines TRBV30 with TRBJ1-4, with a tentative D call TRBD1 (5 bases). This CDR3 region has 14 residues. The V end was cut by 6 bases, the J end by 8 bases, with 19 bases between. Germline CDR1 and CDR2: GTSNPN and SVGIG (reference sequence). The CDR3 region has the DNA TGTGCCTGCCTCCTCCAGGGTTTCCAGGAAAAACTGTTTTTT. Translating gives CACLLQGFQEKLFF.

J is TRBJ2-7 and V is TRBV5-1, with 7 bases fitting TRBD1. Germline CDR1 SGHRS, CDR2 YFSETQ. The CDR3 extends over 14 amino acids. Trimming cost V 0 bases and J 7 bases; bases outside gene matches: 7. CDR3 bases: TGCGCCAGCAGCTTGGGACAGGGCTTAGGTGAGCAGTACGTC. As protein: CASSLGQGLGEQYV.

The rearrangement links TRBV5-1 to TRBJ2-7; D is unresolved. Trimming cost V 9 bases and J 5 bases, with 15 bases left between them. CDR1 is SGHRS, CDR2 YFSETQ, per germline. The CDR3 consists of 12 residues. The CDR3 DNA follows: TGCGCCACCATCCGTCTGGGGAACGAGCAGTACTTC. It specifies CATIRLGNEQYF.

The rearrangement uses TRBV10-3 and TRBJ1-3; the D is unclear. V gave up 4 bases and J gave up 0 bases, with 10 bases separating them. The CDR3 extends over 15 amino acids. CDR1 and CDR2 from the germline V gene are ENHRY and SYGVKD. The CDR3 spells CAISASLSSGNTIYF. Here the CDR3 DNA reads TGTGCCATCAGTGCAAGCTTAAGCTCTGGAAACACCATATATTTT.

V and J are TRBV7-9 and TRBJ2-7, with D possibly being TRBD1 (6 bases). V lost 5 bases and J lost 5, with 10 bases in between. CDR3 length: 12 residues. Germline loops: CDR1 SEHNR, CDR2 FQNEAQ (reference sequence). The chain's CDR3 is CASSQSGDEQYV. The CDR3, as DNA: TGTGCCAGCAGCCAGTCAGGGGACGAGCAGTACGTC.

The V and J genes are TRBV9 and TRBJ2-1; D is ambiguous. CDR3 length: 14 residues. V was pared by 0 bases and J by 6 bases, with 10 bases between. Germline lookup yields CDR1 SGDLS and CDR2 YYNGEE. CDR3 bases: TGTGCCAGCAGCGTAGGCGGTATGGGCAATGAGCAGTTCTTC. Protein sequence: CASSVGGMGNEQFF.

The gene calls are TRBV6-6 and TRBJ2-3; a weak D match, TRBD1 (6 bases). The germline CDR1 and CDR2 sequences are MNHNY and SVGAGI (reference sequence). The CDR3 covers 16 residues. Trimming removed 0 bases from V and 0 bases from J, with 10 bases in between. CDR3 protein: CASSYSFRGSTDTQYF. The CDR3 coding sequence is TGTGCCAGCAGTTACTCATTCAGGGGTAGCACAGATACGCAGTATTTT.

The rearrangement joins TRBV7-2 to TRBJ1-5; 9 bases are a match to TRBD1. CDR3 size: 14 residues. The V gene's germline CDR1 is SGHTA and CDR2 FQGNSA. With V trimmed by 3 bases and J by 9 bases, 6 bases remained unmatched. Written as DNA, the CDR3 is TGTGCCAGCAGCTTGGGGACAGGGTACCGGCCCCAGCATTTT. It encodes CASSLGTGYRPQHF. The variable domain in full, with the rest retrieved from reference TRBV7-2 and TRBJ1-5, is GAGVSQSPSNKVTEKGKDVELRCDPISGHTALYWYRQSLGQGLEFLIYFQGNSAPDKSGLPSDRFSAERTGGSVSTLTIQRTQQEDSAVYLCASSLGTGYRPQHFGDGTRLSIL.

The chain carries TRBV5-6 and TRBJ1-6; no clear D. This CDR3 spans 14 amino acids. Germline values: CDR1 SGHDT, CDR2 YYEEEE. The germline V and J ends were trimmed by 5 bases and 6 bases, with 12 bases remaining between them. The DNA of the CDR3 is TGTGCCAGCAGGCAGAGCCCGCTTAATTCACCCCTCCACTTT. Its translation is CASRQSPLNSPLHF.

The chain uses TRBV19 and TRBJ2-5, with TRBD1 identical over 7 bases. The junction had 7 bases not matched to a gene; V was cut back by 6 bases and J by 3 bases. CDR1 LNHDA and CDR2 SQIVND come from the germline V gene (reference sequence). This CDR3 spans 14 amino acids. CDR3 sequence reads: CASSPYRGKETQYF. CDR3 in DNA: TGTGCCAGTAGCCCGTACAGGGGAAAAGAGACCCAGTACTTC.

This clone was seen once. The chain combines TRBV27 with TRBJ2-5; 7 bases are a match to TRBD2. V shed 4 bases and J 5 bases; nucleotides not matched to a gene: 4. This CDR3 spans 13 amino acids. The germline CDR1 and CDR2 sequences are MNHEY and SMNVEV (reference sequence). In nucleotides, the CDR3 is TGTGCCAGCAGTTACTTGGGAGGGGAGACCCAGTACTTC. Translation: CASSYLGGETQYF.

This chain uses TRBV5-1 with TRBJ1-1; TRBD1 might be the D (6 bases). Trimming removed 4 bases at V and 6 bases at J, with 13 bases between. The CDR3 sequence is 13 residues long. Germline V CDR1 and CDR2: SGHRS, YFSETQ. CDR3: CASSVGPGAEAFF. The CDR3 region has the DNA TGCGCCAGCAGCGTGGGACCAGGGGCTGAAGCTTTCTTT.